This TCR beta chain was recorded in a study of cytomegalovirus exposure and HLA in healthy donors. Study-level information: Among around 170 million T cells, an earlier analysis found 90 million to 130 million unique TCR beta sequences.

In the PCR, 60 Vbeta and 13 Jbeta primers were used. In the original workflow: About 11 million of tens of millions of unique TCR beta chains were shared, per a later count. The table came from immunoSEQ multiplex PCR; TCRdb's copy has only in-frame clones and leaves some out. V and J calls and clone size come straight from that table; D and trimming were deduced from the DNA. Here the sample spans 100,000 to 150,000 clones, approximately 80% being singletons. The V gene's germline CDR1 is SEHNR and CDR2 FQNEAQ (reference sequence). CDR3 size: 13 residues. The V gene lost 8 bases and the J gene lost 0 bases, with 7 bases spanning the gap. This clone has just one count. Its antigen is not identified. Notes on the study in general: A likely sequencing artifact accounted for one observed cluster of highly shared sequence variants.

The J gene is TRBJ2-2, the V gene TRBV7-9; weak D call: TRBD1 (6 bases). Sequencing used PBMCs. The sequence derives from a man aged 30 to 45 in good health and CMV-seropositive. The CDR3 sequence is CASRTANTGELFF. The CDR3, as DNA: TGTGCCAGCCGGACAGCGAACACCGGGGAGCTGTTTTTT.